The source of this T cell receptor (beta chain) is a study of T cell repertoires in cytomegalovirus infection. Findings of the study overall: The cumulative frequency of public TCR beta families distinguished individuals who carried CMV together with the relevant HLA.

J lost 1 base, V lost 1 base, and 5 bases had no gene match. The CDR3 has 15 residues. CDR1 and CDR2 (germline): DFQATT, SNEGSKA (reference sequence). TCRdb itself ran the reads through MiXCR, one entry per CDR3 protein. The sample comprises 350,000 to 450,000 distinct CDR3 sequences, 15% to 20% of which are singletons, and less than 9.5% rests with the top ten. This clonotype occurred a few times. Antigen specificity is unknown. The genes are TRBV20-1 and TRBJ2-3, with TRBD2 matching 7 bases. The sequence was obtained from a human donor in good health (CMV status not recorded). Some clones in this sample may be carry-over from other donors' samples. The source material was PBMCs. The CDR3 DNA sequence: TGCAGTGCTAGAGCCGCGCTAGCGGGCACAGATACGCAGTATTTT. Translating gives CSARAALAGTDTQYF.